These 30 T cell receptor beta chains came from one sample sequenced in a study of blood T cell repertoires in COVID-19. Assay used: immunoSEQ multiplex PCR; TCRdb lists only in-frame clones, some missing. The data show about 110,000 clones, about 85% seen once. Material: peripheral blood. Receptor source: a man between 35 and 55 years old with acute or convalescent COVID-19.

The chain couples TRBV28 to TRBJ1-1; no clear D gene. CDR3 length equals 12 residues. Germline V gene sequence: CDR1 MDHEN, CDR2 SYDVKM. Trimming pared 8 bases from V and 7 bases from J, leaving 14 bases between. The CDR3 DNA reads TGTGCCAGCCAGGTCGCGTCAGGTGAAGCTTTCTTT. Its protein product is CASQVASGEAFF.

The chain recombines TRBV5-8 with TRBJ1-6, with D unclear. This CDR3 contains 14 residues. The V and J ends lost 1 base and 9 bases respectively, with 11 bases between them. The V gene's germline CDR1 is SGHTS and CDR2 YDEGEE. The CDR3 DNA reads as TGTGCCAGCAGCTTGCCCCAGAGGAGTTCACCCCTCCACTTT. This encodes CASSLPQRSSPLHF.

This sequence joins TRBV7-9 and TRBJ2-1; TRBD2 matches at 12 bases. The CDR3 covers 14 residues. V shed 2 bases, J shed 10 bases, and the junction held 3 bases outside the gene matches. Germline lookup yields CDR1 SEHNR and CDR2 FQNEAQ (reference sequence). CDR3 in amino acids: CASSLRLAGEEQFF. The DNA of the CDR3 is TGTGCCAGCAGCTTACGACTAGCGGGAGAGGAGCAGTTCTTC.

V gene TRBV6-5 combines with J gene TRBJ1-1, with TRBD1 matching over 8 bases. Trimming at V came to 11 bases and at J to 5 bases, leaving 16 bases not matched to a gene. The CDR3 runs to 15 residues. CDR1 MNHEY and CDR2 SVGAGI come from the germline V gene. CDR3 coding DNA: TGTGCCGCCCGATCCCGGGACAGGAGGATGACTGAAGCTTTCTTT. Translated, it gives CAARSRDRRMTEAFF.

V is TRBV29-1 and J is TRBJ2-4; TRBD1 is a possible D gene (6 bases). This CDR3 spans 13 amino acids. Trimming took 6 bases from V and 6 from J, leaving 15 bases between them. Germline assignment: CDR1 SQVTM and CDR2 ANQGSEA. The CDR3 is CSVRQEGGNIQYF. The CDR3 bases are TGCAGCGTCCGACAGGAAGGAGGAAACATTCAGTACTTC.

V usage is TRBV4-2 and J usage is TRBJ2-1, with a possible D match to TRBD2 (6 bases). The CDR3 is 16 residues long. V was clipped by 0 bases and J by 2 bases, with 11 bases between them. Germline V gene sequence: CDR1 LGHNA, CDR2 YNFKEQ. The CDR3 sequence is CASSQEASVPYNEQFF. Here the CDR3 DNA reads TGTGCCAGCAGCCAAGAGGCTAGCGTTCCCTACAATGAGCAGTTCTTC.

The chain couples TRBV19 to TRBJ2-7; tentative D call: TRBD2 (6 bases). From germline, CDR1 is LNHDA and CDR2 SQIVND (reference sequence). The V end lost 4 bases, the J end lost 6 bases, and 16 bases lay between the germline ends. The CDR3 has 14 amino acids. CDR3 in DNA: TGTGCCAGTAGTACCCGGGACTGGCAAGCCGAGCAGTACTTC. Protein product: CASSTRDWQAEQYF.

This chain joins TRBV2 and TRBJ2-5; TRBD2 agrees at 8 bases. Unmatched junction bases numbered 8, after V lost 4 bases and J lost 7 bases. Germline CDR1 is SNHLY and CDR2 is FYNNEI. CDR3 size: 14 residues. The CDR3 here is CASSVRGGLMTQYF. The CDR3, as DNA: TGTGCCAGCAGTGTTCGGGGGGGCCTTATGACCCAGTACTTC.

The chain carries TRBV7-2 and TRBJ2-5; tentatively, D is TRBD1 (5 bases). The CDR3 loop spans 13 amino acids. The ends were cut back, 4 bases at V and 0 bases at J, with 6 bases in the middle. Germline CDR1 and CDR2: SGHTA and FQGNSA. CDR3: CASSYRYQETQYF. Here the CDR3 DNA reads TGTGCCAGCAGCTACAGGTACCAAGAGACCCAGTACTTC.

This clone was seen only once. The J gene is TRBJ2-7, the V gene TRBV6-2 or TRBV6-3, with TRBD1 matching 8 bases. Germline values: CDR1 MNHEY, CDR2 SVGEGT. The CDR3 loop spans 16 amino acids. V gave up 4 bases and J gave up 5 bases; unmatched junction bases: 13. This CDR3 is CASSSARWTGSHEQYF. The CDR3 region has the DNA TGTGCCAGCAGTTCGGCCCGATGGACAGGGTCCCACGAGCAGTACTTC.

Details on this clone: The germline gene is not matched at one end of the junction; a read error may be the cause. The chain recombines TRBV7-7 with TRBJ2-7; 11 nucleotides agree with TRBD2. This CDR3 is 15 amino acids long. Germline-derived CDR1 and CDR2 are SSHAT and FNYEAQ (reference sequence). DNA for the CDR3: TGTGCTAGCAGCCTGGGACTAGCGGAACGTCTCGAGCAGTACTTC. Amino acid sequence: CASSLGLAERLEQYF.

The rearrangement uses TRBV6-2 or TRBV6-3 and TRBJ1-5; no definite D call. Germline lookup yields CDR1 MNHEY and CDR2 SVGEGT. This CDR3 has 14 amino acids. V shed 4 bases and J shed 0 bases, with 7 bases lying between them. CDR3 DNA: TGTGCCAGCAGTTGGGGAGGTAGCAATCAGCCCCAGCATTTT. Encoded protein: CASSWGGSNQPQHF.

Here the CDR3 DNA reads TGTGCCAGCAGTGTTGAGGCAGGGCGGAGCGAGCAGTACTTC. Its protein product is CASSVEAGRSEQYF. The rearrangement links TRBV2 to TRBJ2-7, with a possible D match to TRBD1 (5 bases). V lost 4 bases to trimming and J lost 6 bases, with 16 bases between them. The CDR3 consists of 14 residues. Germline V gene sequence: CDR1 SNHLY, CDR2 FYNNEI. The full variable domain, its missing parts supplied by reference TRBV2 and TRBJ2-7, is EPEVTQTPSHQVTQMGQEVILRCVPISNHLYFYWYRQILGQKVEFLVSFYNNEISEKSEIFDDQFSVERPDGSNFTLKIRSTKLEDSAMYFCASSVEAGRSEQYFGPGTRLTVT.

V is TRBV18 and J is TRBJ2-5; 10 bases map to TRBD2. The ends lost 4 bases at V and 3 bases at J; junction bases unmatched: 2. Germline values: CDR1 KGHSH, CDR2 LQKENI. The CDR3 has 14 residues. The CDR3 loop reads CASSRSGREETQYF. The CDR3 DNA reads as TGTGCCAGCTCACGGAGCGGGAGGGAAGAGACCCAGTACTTC.

The chain joins TRBV25-1 to TRBJ2-3, with TRBD2 matching over 11 bases. CDR1 and CDR2 (germline): MGHDK, SYGVNS. This CDR3 comprises 15 residues. V lost 4 bases, J lost 9 bases, and 9 bases stayed unmatched. As DNA, the CDR3 is TGTGCCAGCAGTGCGCTAGCGGGAGGTCTTGACACGCAGTATTTT. This translates into CASSALAGGLDTQYF.

This clone appeared a single time. J is TRBJ2-5 and V is TRBV3-1 (or the pseudogene TRBV3-2), with TRBD2 matching 8 bases. Germline V gene sequence: CDR1 LGHDT, CDR2 YNNKEL (reference sequence). The CDR3 has 14 amino acids. Unmatched junction bases numbered 6, after V lost 1 base and J lost 8 bases. The CDR3 is CASSQARREATQYF. DNA for the CDR3: TGTGCCAGCAGCCAAGCCCGGCGGGAGGCTACCCAGTACTTC.

The chain has TRBV4-3 and TRBJ2-3; TRBD2 matches 10 bases. The germline CDR1 and CDR2 sequences are LGHNA and YSLEER. This CDR3 region has 17 residues. With V trimmed by 0 bases and J by 6 bases, 9 bases remained unmatched. CDR3 in amino acids: CASSQDSERGGGDTQYF. CDR3 coding DNA: TGCGCCAGCAGCCAAGATTCAGAGCGGGGGGGCGGGGATACGCAGTATTTT.

The CDR3 DNA follows: TGTGCCAGCAGTTTCAGGGGCAATGAGCAGTTCTTC. Its translation is CASSFRGNEQFF. The V call is TRBV12-3 or TRBV12-4, the J call TRBJ2-1; D perhaps matches TRBD1 (6 bases). This CDR3 is built from 12 residues. Trimming removed 3 bases at V and 6 bases at J, with 6 bases between.

V is TRBV6-6 and J is TRBJ1-1, with a tentative D call TRBD1 (5 bases). The germline V gene encodes CDR1 MNHNY and CDR2 SVGAGI (reference sequence). This CDR3 is built from 14 residues. The germline V and J ends were trimmed by 2 bases and 3 bases, with 10 bases remaining between them. This CDR3 reads CASSYAGGDTEAFF. The CDR3 DNA sequence: TGTGCCAGCAGTTACGCGGGGGGAGACACTGAAGCTTTCTTT.

The chain carries TRBV5-1 and TRBJ2-5; D might be TRBD1 (7 bases). The V gene lost 4 bases and the J gene lost 5 bases, with 15 bases spanning the gap. CDR1 and CDR2 from the germline V gene are SGHRS and YFSETQ. The CDR3 runs to 14 residues. CDR3 bases: TGCGCCAGCAGCCAGGACAGGACTATGGAGACCCAGTACTTC. Its protein product is CASSQDRTMETQYF.

The chain carries TRBV9 and TRBJ1-6; D is possibly TRBD1 (5 bases). CDR3 length equals 15 residues. Germline CDR1 and CDR2: SGDLS and YYNGEE. The V gene lost 3 bases and the J gene lost 6 bases, with 13 bases spanning the gap. The CDR3 spells CASSASGGINSPLHF. CDR3 DNA: TGTGCCAGCAGCGCGTCGGGGGGGATTAATTCACCCCTCCACTTT.

V is TRBV30 and J is TRBJ2-7; TRBD2 is a possible D gene (5 bases). Germline V CDR1 and CDR2: GTSNPN, SVGIG (reference sequence). The CDR3 spans 15 residues. The V gene lost 0 bases and the J gene lost 2 bases, with 14 bases spanning the gap. This CDR3 is CAWSVGSGIPYEQYF. The CDR3 nucleotides read TGTGCCTGGAGTGTAGGTTCGGGGATACCCTACGAGCAGTACTTC.

J is TRBJ2-4 and V is TRBV6-5, with TRBD1 matching over 8 bases. The CDR3 runs to 14 residues. Germline lookup yields CDR1 MNHEY and CDR2 SVGAGI. The CDR3 DNA reads as TGTGCAGCAGGCCGGACAGGGTCAATGGGCATTCAGTACTTC. Its translation is CAAGRTGSMGIQYF.

J is TRBJ2-1 and V is TRBV19; 10 bases map to TRBD2. Germline CDR1 and CDR2: LNHDA and SQIVND (reference sequence). V lost 5 bases to trimming and J lost 8 bases; unmatched junction nucleotides: 6. This CDR3 has 14 amino acids. This CDR3 is CASSLLAGIDEQFF. The CDR3 DNA reads TGTGCCAGTAGTCTACTAGCGGGAATAGATGAGCAGTTCTTC.

CDR3 nucleotides: TGTGCCAGCAGTGCCAGACTAGTAAGGCTCTACAATGAGCAGTTCTTC. Residues: CASSARLVRLYNEQFF. The V and J genes are TRBV2 and TRBJ2-1; the D gene is possibly TRBD2 (6 bases). This CDR3 is built from 16 residues. Per the germline V gene, CDR1 is SNHLY and CDR2 is FYNNEI. V was cut by 4 bases and J by 3 bases, with 16 bases left in between.

The rearrangement links TRBV6-1 to TRBJ2-1; 9 nucleotides align to TRBD2. CDR1 is MNHNS and CDR2 is SASEGT in the germline V gene. V was pared by 7 bases and J by 7 bases, with 5 bases of the junction left unmatched. The CDR3 is 13 amino acids. CDR3 sequence (DNA): TGTGCCAGCAACTTTCTAGCGGGGAATGAGCAGTTCTTC. Translated, it gives CASNFLAGNEQFF.

The J gene is TRBJ2-2, the V gene TRBV4-2, with a tentative D call TRBD1 (5 bases). The CDR3 length is 14 residues. The V end was cut by 4 bases, the J end by 4 bases, with 10 bases between. Germline values: CDR1 LGHNA, CDR2 YNFKEQ. CDR3 nucleotides: TGTGCCAGCAGCCTTAGGGGTGGCACCGGGGAGCTGTTTTTT. Encoded protein: CASSLRGGTGELFF.

This sequence joins TRBV7-3 and TRBJ2-5, with D perhaps TRBD2 (6 bases). CDR1 is SGHTA and CDR2 is FQGTGA in the germline V gene. The CDR3 is made up of 14 amino acids. The V and J ends lost 1 base and 3 bases respectively, with 9 bases between them. The CDR3 loop is CASSLMGGKETQYF. The CDR3 DNA follows: TGTGCCAGCAGCTTAATGGGGGGTAAAGAGACCCAGTACTTC.

The chain has TRBV6-5 and TRBJ1-5; the D gene is possibly TRBD1 (5 bases). Trimming took off 7 bases at V and 5 bases at J, with 15 bases between the two ends. Germline V gene data show CDR1 as MNHEY and CDR2 as SVGAGI. CDR3 size: 14 residues. The CDR3 DNA reads as TGTGCCAGCACCACCCGACGGGGGGATCAGCCCCAGCATTTT. Protein sequence: CASTTRRGDQPQHF.

V gene TRBV11-1 combines with J gene TRBJ2-1, with 7 positions matching TRBD1. Germline V gene data show CDR1 as SGHAT and CDR2 as FQDESV (reference sequence). The CDR3 sequence is 12 residues long. Losses at the gene ends were 5 bases for V and 9 bases for J; bases not matched to a gene: 4. CDR3: CASSQQGSEQFF. As DNA, the CDR3 is TGTGCCAGCAGCCAACAGGGGTCTGAGCAGTTCTTC. Full variable domain (missing parts from reference TRBV11-1 and TRBJ2-1): EAEVAQSPRYKITEKSQAVAFWCDPISGHATLYWYRQILGQGPELLVQFQDESVVDDSQLPKDRFSAERLKGVDSTLKIQPAELGDSAMYLCASSQQGSEQFFGPGTRLTVL.